This paragraph reports one TCR beta chain. Its specific antigen is unknown. Per-base qualities were not stored, and no clone one base away is much larger. Reading from cysteine to phenylalanine, the CDR3 counts 15 amino acids. Only the CDR3 part of the read is kept: 45 bases, read in frame from the first base. V and J are truncated by 0 bases and 1 base respectively, leaving an intervening sequence of 7 bases. As encoded in the germline V gene (reference sequence), CDR1 is LGHDT while CDR2 is YNNKEL. The donors were 40 or so Caucasian individuals from Russia, aged roughly 6 to 100 years, who were systemically healthy. Around 10 milliliters of peripheral blood were collected from each donor into EDTA-treated Vacutainer tubes. Ficoll-Paque density-gradient centrifugation was used to isolate PBMCs, with at least 7 million obtained per sample. Total RNA was extracted from PBMCs with Trizol reagent, with at least 6 micrograms obtained per sample. For every donor, an aliquot of PBMCs went through flow cytometry to measure the percentages of naive CD45RAhigh/CD27high T cells.

This record comes from a study of blood T cells in healthy people across ages (dated by TCRdb to between 2015 and 2016). Looking at the study overall: In model experiments, template switching captured roughly one uniquely barcoded TCR beta cDNA molecule for every two T cells. Age-related changes in TCR beta repertoire diversity were measured in the study by deep sequencing normalized with unique cDNA molecular identifiers. The donors were split into four age groups: young (average about 15 years), middle-aged (more than 35), aged (more than 60) and long-lived (roughly 77). To avoid experimental bias, donors of different ages were distributed randomly across sequencing lanes. The study analyzed two additional independent replicas of 1 million unique cDNA reads from the same blood draw for two donors, one aged 18 to 30 and one aged 80 or older. The full study reports these points: The percentage of naive T cells measured by flow cytometry correlated strongly with observed TCR beta diversity. As age increased, observed TCR beta diversity per million T cells dropped in a roughly linear way, and a significant reduction was already evident by age approximately 40. Conclusive comparison of naive and antigen-experienced compartments was prevented by the profiling of bulk unsorted PBMCs. Estimates of total diversity from one million sequenced T cells were regarded as lower bounds and underestimates. Compared with the aged group, the long-lived group had more naive CD4+ T cells, fewer expanded clones and increased TCR diversity, a pattern suggesting age selection. Because the CMV infection status of the donors was unknown, age-related changes in expanded clonotypes may potentially have been confounded.

Receptor amplification or capture employed 5' RACE. Reads for this sample came from an Illumina HiSeq 2500. The second PCR ran for about 7 to 11 cycles and used a J-beta primer mix along with a sample-barcoded 5' primer. A template-switch 5' adaptor carrying 12 random nucleotides introduced a unique molecular identifier onto each TCR beta cDNA molecule. Each sample yielded at least 3 million CDR3-containing paired-end reads. All of the RNA was converted into first-strand cDNA using the Mint cDNA synthesis kit, with a TRBC-specific oligonucleotide serving as the primer. After uracil-DNA glycosylase treatment, a first 18-cycle PCR used universal primers M1SS and BC2_uni_R on all cDNA. The source study handled its data this way. For normalization, 1 million high-quality reads were randomly selected from each sample, with every read carrying a distinct molecular identifier. Reads with shared molecular identifiers were discarded instead of being binned into consensus sequences. CDR3 identification, clonotype clustering and error correction used MiTCR with a Q25 quality threshold and the strictest error-elimination algorithm. A nonparametric unseen species model with Euler transformation was used to estimate a lower bound on total TCR beta diversity. Through fastp at Q25 and MiXCR, TCRdb rebuilt clones from the public reads, retaining in-frame beta chains. When rows share a CDR3 protein, they turn into one entry using the most common DNA and genes. TCRdb's processing, not the authors' own work, is the source of the V and J calls. The sample table contains about a million distinct CDR3 sequences; only one count was recorded for roughly 51% of them. The ten biggest clones cover roughly 23% of the sample.

The source material was blood. The receptor was isolated from an older woman in good health. The chain is made from TRBV3-1 and TRBJ1-5; the D gene is not confidently resolved. The CDR3 reads as follows: CASSQDRLSNQPQHF. In nucleotides, the sequence is TGTGCCAGCAGCCAAGACAGGTTAAGCAATCAGCCCCAGCATTTT.